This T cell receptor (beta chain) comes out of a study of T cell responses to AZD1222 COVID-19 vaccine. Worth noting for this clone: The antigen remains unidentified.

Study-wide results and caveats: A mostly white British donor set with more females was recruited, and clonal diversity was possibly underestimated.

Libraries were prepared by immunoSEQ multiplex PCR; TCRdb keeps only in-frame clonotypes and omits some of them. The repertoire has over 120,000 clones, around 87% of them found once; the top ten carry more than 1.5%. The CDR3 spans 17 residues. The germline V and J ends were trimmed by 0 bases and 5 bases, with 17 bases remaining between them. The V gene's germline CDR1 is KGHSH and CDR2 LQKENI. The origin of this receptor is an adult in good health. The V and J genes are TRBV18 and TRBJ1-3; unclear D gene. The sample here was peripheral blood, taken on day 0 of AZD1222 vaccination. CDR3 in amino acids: CASSPPDQVGKRNTIYF. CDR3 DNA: TGTGCCAGCTCACCACCAGACCAGGTGGGGAAGAGAAACACCATATATTTT.